The T cell receptor beta chain under discussion was sequenced for a study of T cell responses to AZD1222 COVID-19 vaccine. Findings of the study overall: Only a handful of AZD1222 recipients, about six in all, had baseline seropositivity.

Assay used: immunoSEQ multiplex PCR; TCRdb lists only in-frame clones, some missing. This table holds 120,000 to 150,000 clones, roughly 90% found once. Note on this clone: Its target is not known.

Germline lookup yields CDR1 SGHDN and CDR2 FVKESK. The ends lost 0 bases at V and 4 bases at J; junction bases unmatched: 8. This CDR3 has 17 amino acids. V gene TRBV14 combines with J gene TRBJ1-4; TRBD1 matches at 7 bases. Sequencing used peripheral blood, obtained 28 days after the second AZD1222 dose. This TCR was sampled from an adult who received the AZD1222 COVID-19 vaccine. This CDR3 reads CASSQDRGGRFNEKLFF. DNA of the CDR3: TGTGCCAGCAGCCAAGATCGAGGGGGCAGGTTTAATGAAAAACTGTTTTTT.